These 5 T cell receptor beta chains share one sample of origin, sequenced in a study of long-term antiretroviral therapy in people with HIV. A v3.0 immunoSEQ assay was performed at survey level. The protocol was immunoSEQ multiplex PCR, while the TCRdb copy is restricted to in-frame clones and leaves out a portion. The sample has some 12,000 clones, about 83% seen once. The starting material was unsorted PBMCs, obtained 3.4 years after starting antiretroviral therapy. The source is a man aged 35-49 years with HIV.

The CDR3 region is CASSEGDPRETQYF. CDR3 bases: TGTGCCAGCAGTGAAGGGGACCCCCGAGAGACCCAGTACTTC. The gene calls are TRBV6-1 and TRBJ2-5; D possibly matches TRBD1 or TRBD2 (5 bases each). The CDR3 length is 14 residues. CDR1 and CDR2 (germline): MNHNS, SASEGT. Trimming cost V 1 base and J 4 bases, with 10 bases left between them.

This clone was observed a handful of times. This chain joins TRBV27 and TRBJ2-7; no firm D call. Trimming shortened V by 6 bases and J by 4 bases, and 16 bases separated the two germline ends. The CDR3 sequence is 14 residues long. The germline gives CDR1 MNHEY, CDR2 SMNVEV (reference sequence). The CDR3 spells CASRPLGSNYEQYF. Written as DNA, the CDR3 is TGTGCCAGCAGACCCCTAGGAAGTAATTACGAGCAGTACTTC.

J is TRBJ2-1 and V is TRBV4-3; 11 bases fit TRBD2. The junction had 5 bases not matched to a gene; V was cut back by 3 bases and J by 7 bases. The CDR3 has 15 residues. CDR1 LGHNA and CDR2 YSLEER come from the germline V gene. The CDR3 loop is CASSQDRTSGNEQFF. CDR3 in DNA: TGCGCCAGCAGCCAGGACCGGACTAGCGGGAATGAGCAGTTCTTC.

The CDR3 DNA is TGCGCCAGCAGCCCTGGACTAGCGGGAGGAACCGGGGAGCTGTTTTTT. The encoded protein is CASSPGLAGGTGELFF. The rearrangement uses TRBV5-1 and TRBJ2-2, with 14 nucleotides matching TRBD2. Trimming removed 4 bases from V and 5 bases from J; junction bases left unmatched: 4. Germline V gene sequence: CDR1 SGHRS, CDR2 YFSETQ. CDR3 length equals 16 residues.

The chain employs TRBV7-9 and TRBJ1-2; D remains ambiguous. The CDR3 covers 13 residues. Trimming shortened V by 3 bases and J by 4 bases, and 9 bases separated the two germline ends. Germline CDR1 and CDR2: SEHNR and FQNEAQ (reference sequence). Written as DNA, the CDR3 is TGTGCCAGCAGCTTGACGGGAAGCTATGGCTACACCTTC. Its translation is CASSLTGSYGYTF.